The next 15 T cell receptor beta chains were all read from a single sample in a study of cytomegalovirus exposure and HLA in healthy donors. Produced via immunoSEQ multiplex PCR; TCRdb's table is partial and in-frame only. The repertoire holds 180,000 or so clones, with approximately 87% as singletons. The sequencing sample was made of PBMCs. The receptors originated from a woman between 25 and 40 years old in good health and CMV-seronegative.

The rearrangement joins TRBV27 to TRBJ2-1; TRBD1 aligns across 7 bases. The trim removed 0 bases at V and 13 bases at J, leaving 9 bases unmatched. Germline V gives CDR1 MNHEY, CDR2 SMNVEV (reference sequence). This CDR3 region has 14 residues. The CDR3 DNA sequence: TGTGCCAGCAGTTTATCAGAGAGGGGGCTAATTCAGTTCTTC. Encoded protein: CASSLSERGLIQFF.

This clone was recorded only once. This chain joins TRBV27 and TRBJ1-1; D ambiguous. V lost 5 bases and J lost 1, with 11 bases in between. Germline V CDR1 and CDR2: MNHEY, SMNVEV (reference sequence). The CDR3 is 14 amino acids. In DNA form, the CDR3 reads TGTGCCAGCAGTGTCCGACACAGGAACACTGAAGCTTTCTTT. It codes for CASSVRHRNTEAFF.

The genes are TRBV11-2 and TRBJ1-6, with TRBD1 matching 8 bases. Germline V CDR1 and CDR2: SGHAT, FQNNGV. The CDR3 sequence is 15 residues long. V lost 0 bases to trimming and J lost 7 bases; unmatched junction nucleotides: 2. The CDR3 sequence: CASSLDGTGNSPLHF. CDR3 coding DNA: TGTGCCAGCAGCTTAGATGGGACAGGCAATTCACCCCTCCACTTT.

The chain employs TRBV6-1 and TRBJ2-7; 8 bases are shared with TRBD1. Germline V gene sequence: CDR1 MNHNS, CDR2 SASEGT. The V gene end was trimmed by 6 bases and the J gene end by 4 bases; junction bases not matched to a gene: 11. CDR3 length: 15 amino acids. The CDR3 nucleotides read TGTGCCAGCAGATCCCAGGGGGCGCTTTGGTACGAGCAGTACTTC. This codes for CASRSQGALWYEQYF.

The chain combines TRBV15 with TRBJ1-5, with 7 bases fitting TRBD1. Losses at the gene ends were 4 bases for V and 2 bases for J; bases not matched to a gene: 11. CDR1 LNHNV and CDR2 YYDKDF come from the germline V gene (reference sequence). This CDR3 contains 17 residues. This chain's CDR3 is CATSTSRQGNGNQPQHF. In DNA, the CDR3 is TGTGCCACCAGCACGAGTCGACAGGGAAATGGCAATCAGCCCCAGCATTTT.

CDR3 sequence (DNA): TGTGCCAGCAGCTTAGGTCGGGTGGGGCGCAATGAGCAGTTCTTC. This translates into CASSLGRVGRNEQFF. The chain has TRBV11-2 and TRBJ2-1, with a possible D match to TRBD1 (5 bases). This CDR3 spans 15 amino acids. Trimming shortened V by 1 base and J by 6 bases, and 13 bases separated the two germline ends. Germline-derived CDR1 and CDR2 are SGHAT and FQNNGV.

The chain couples TRBV27 to TRBJ1-1, with a possible D match to TRBD1 (5 bases). This CDR3 comprises 13 residues. Germline V lookup: CDR1 MNHEY, CDR2 SMNVEV (reference sequence). V was clipped by 8 bases and J by 6 bases, with 16 bases between them. The CDR3 spells CASGVWGVSEAFF. The CDR3 DNA reads TGTGCCAGCGGCGTATGGGGGGTCTCTGAAGCTTTCTTT.

This chain uses TRBV6-1 with TRBJ2-1; TRBD2 matches 12 bases. The V gene end was trimmed by 6 bases and the J gene end by 6 bases; junction bases not matched to a gene: 3. CDR3 length equals 14 residues. Germline loops: CDR1 MNHNS, CDR2 SASEGT. DNA of the CDR3: TGTGCCAGCAGGCTAGCGGGGGGGATCAATGAGCAGTTCTTC. Translating gives CASRLAGGINEQFF.

V is TRBV2 and J is TRBJ1-5; no firm D call. Trimming shortened V by 1 base and J by 1 base, and 8 bases separated the two germline ends. In germline, CDR1 is SNHLY, CDR2 FYNNEI. The CDR3 has 15 amino acids. The CDR3 nucleotides read TGTGCCAGCAGTGAAGGTGGCGGGAGCAATCAGCCCCAGCATTTT. Protein sequence: CASSEGGGSNQPQHF.

V gene TRBV5-4 combines with J gene TRBJ2-6; D ambiguous. CDR1 and CDR2 (germline): SGHNT, YYREEE (reference sequence). Trimming pared 6 bases from V and 2 bases from J, leaving 9 bases between. CDR3 length: 14 amino acids. DNA for the CDR3: TGTGCCAGCAACCTAGACGCTGGGGCCAACGTCCTGACTTTC. Its translation: CASNLDAGANVLTF.

CDR3 sequence: CASSQDKWTGWSLGDGYTF. CDR3 DNA: TGCGCCAGCAGCCAAGATAAGTGGACAGGCTGGTCCCTTGGTGATGGCTACACCTTC. V gene TRBV4-3 combines with J gene TRBJ1-2; 7 nucleotides line up with TRBD1. The CDR3 is 19 residues long. The V gene end was trimmed by 0 bases and the J gene end by 6 bases; junction bases not matched to a gene: 19. Germline V gives CDR1 LGHNA, CDR2 YSLEER.

V is TRBV10-3 and J is TRBJ2-7; tentative D call: TRBD2 (5 bases). Germline V lookup: CDR1 ENHRY, CDR2 SYGVKD. The CDR3 has 17 residues. Trimming shortened V by 2 bases and J by 0 bases, and 17 bases separated the two germline ends. For the CDR3, the DNA is TGTGCCATCAGTGAGCCTACGAGGGTACAAAGCTCCTACGAGCAGTACTTC. The encoded protein is CAISEPTRVQSSYEQYF.

The chain has TRBV27 and TRBJ1-1; a weak D match, TRBD1 (5 bases). The CDR3 runs to 15 residues. V shed 2 bases and J shed 1 base, with 11 bases lying between them. Germline CDR1 and CDR2: MNHEY and SMNVEV (reference sequence). In DNA, the CDR3 is TGTGCCAGCAGTTTAGGAGGGGTGGAGAACACTGAAGCTTTCTTT. It is translated as CASSLGGVENTEAFF.

The rearrangement uses TRBV2 and TRBJ2-1; 11 bases align to TRBD1. Germline CDR1 reads SNHLY; CDR2 reads FYNNEI. This CDR3 is 14 amino acids long. After removal of 8 bases from V and 7 bases from J, the junction contained 7 bases not matched to a gene. CDR3 coding DNA: TGTGCCAGCTACAGGACAGGGGGCCTGAATGAGCAGTTCTTC. Residues: CASYRTGGLNEQFF.

This clone was seen more than once but under ten times. V gene TRBV5-1 combines with J gene TRBJ2-7, with 8 bases identical to TRBD2. In germline, CDR1 is SGHRS, CDR2 YFSETQ. The CDR3 has 16 amino acids. The V segment lost 4 bases and the J segment 2 bases; nucleotides outside the gene matches: 11. The CDR3: CASSATFAGGPYEQYF. Written as DNA, the CDR3 is TGCGCCAGCAGCGCCACTTTCGCGGGGGGACCCTACGAGCAGTACTTC.